This T cell receptor beta chain comes out of a study of sequential checkpoint blockade in melanoma. CDR3 size: 14 residues. Losses at the gene ends were 6 bases for V and 6 bases for J; bases not matched to a gene: 8. The germline V gene encodes CDR1 LNHDA and CDR2 SQIVND (reference sequence). The treatment was: randomized to nivolumab then ipilimumab (arm A) or the reverse (arm B). Sequencing used immunoSEQ multiplex PCR; TCRdb keeps in-frame clones, though not all of them. The sample holds some 30,000 clones; roughly 84% are singletons and the top ten take around a sixth. The sequencing here drew on CD8+ T cells sorted from blood (inferred from file names), taken from a patient given nivolumab and ipilimumab in sequence. The chain couples TRBV19 to TRBJ1-5; 7 bases align to TRBD1. The origin of this receptor is a human donor with melanoma. CDR3 DNA sequence: TGTGCCAGTAGATGGACAGGATGGGGTCAGCCCCAGCATTTT. It translates to CASRWTGWGQPQHF.